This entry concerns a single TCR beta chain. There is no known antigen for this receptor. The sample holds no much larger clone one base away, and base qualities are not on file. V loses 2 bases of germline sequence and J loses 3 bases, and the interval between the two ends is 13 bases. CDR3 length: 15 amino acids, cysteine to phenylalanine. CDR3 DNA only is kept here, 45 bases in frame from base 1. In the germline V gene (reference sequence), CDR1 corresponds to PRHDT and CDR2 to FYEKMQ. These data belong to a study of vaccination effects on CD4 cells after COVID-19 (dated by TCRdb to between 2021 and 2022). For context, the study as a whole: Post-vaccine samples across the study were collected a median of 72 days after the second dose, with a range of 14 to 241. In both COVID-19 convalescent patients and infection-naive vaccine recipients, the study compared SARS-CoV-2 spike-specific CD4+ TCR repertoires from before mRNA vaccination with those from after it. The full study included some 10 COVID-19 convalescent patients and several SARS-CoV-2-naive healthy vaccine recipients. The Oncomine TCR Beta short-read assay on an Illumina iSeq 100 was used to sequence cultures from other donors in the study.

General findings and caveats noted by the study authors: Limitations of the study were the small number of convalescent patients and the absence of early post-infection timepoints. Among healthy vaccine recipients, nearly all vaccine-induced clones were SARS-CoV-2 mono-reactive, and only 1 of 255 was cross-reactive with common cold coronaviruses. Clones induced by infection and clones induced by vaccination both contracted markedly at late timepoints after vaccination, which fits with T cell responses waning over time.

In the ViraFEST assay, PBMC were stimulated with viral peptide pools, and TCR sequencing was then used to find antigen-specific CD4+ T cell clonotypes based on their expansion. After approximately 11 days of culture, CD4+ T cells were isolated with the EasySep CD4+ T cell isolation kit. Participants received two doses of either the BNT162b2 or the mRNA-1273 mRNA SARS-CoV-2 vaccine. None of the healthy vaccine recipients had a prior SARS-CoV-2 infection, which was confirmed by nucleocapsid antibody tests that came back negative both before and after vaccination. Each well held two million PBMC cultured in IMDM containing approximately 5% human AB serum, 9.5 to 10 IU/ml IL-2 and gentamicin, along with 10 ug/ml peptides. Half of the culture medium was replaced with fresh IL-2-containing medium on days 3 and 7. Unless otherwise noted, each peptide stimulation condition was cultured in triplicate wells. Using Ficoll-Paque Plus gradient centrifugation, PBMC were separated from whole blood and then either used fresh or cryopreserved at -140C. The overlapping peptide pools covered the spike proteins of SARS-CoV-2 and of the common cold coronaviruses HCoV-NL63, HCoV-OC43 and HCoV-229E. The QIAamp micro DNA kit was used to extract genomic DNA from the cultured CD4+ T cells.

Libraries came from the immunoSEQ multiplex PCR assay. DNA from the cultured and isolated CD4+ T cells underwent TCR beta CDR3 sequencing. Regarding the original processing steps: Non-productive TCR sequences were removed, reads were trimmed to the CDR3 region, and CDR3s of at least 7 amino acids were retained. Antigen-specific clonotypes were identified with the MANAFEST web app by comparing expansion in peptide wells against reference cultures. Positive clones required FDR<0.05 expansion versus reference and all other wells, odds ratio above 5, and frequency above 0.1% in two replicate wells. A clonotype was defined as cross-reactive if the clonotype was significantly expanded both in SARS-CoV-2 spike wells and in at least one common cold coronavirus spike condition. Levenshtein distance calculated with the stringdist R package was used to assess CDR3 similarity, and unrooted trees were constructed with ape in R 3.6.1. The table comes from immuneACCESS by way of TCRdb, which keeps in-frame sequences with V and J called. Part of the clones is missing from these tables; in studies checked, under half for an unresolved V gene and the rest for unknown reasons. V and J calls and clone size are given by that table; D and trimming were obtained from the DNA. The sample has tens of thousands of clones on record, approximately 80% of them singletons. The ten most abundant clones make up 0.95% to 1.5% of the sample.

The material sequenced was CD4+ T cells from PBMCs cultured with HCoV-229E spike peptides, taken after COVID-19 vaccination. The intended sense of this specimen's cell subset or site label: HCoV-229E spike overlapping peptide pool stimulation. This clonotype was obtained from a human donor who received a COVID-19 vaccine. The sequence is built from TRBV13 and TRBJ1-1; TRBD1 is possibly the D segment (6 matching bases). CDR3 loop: CASSLFDRTDTEAFF. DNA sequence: TGTGCCAGCAGCTTATTCGACAGGACGGACACTGAAGCTTTCTTT.